This TCR beta chain emerged from a study of blood T cell repertoires in COVID-19. Whole-study context: Material from acute and convalescent COVID-19 was sourced from the United States, Italy and Spain. T cells, B-cell-depleted T cells, or PBMCs provided the cDNA or gDNA that served as material.

In the original workflow: Quantification of nucleated cells was approximated via reference gene primer amplification. Sequencing used immunoSEQ multiplex PCR; TCRdb keeps in-frame clones, though not all of them. The DNA gave D and trimming, while V, J and clone size come from that table. The sample consists of more than 90,000 clones, about 92% of them appearing once. The germline CDR1 and CDR2 sequences are SGHNT and YYREEE (reference sequence). The CDR3 loop spans 17 amino acids. The ends lost 4 bases at V and 1 base at J; junction bases unmatched: 12. Sequenced material: peripheral blood. The rearrangement joins TRBV5-4 to TRBJ2-5, with 8 bases identical to TRBD1. The clonotype was recovered from a man aged 50-60 years with active COVID-19. The CDR3 is CASSPAGTGGPQETQYF. Written as DNA, the CDR3 is TGTGCCAGCAGCCCTGCGGGGACAGGCGGTCCCCAAGAGACCCAGTACTTC.